The 23 T cell receptor beta chains below all came from one sample that was sequenced in a study of Ad26.COV2.S vaccination and SARS-CoV-2 variants. The treatment is: approximately 18 received Ad26.COV2.S at low or high dose, single or two shots; five or six received placebo; per-sample allocation not given. Following the first vaccine or placebo injection, samples were taken on day 63. TCRdb's table, derived via immunoSEQ multiplex PCR, lists solely in-frame clones and lacks some. The sample shows about 480,000 clones, around 90% of them seen only once. The specimen was peripheral blood, collected in a trial of Ad26.COV2.S vaccine versus placebo. All receptors come from a person aged 18-65 years who received the Ad26.COV2.S COVID-19 vaccine or a placebo.

The chain uses TRBV11-2 and TRBJ1-1; D gene unclear. Trimming pared 0 bases from V and 5 bases from J, leaving 10 bases between. Germline CDR1 is SGHAT and CDR2 is FQNNGV. The length of the CDR3 is 14 residues. CDR3: CASSLETRRTEAFF. The CDR3, as DNA: TGTGCCAGCAGCTTAGAAACAAGGCGGACTGAAGCTTTCTTT.

V is TRBV19 and J is TRBJ2-7; D unresolved. Germline V CDR1 and CDR2: LNHDA, SQIVND (reference sequence). This CDR3 has 12 residues. V was clipped by 9 bases and J by 3 bases, with 12 bases between them. The CDR3 coding sequence is TGTGCCAGCCTTCGGTGTCTCTACGAGCAGTACTTC. It specifies CASLRCLYEQYF.

The chain employs TRBV5-1 and TRBJ2-3; D uncertain. V was pared by 6 bases and J by 1 base, with 3 bases between. The CDR3 sequence is 11 residues long. Germline CDR1 reads SGHRS; CDR2 reads YFSETQ. The CDR3 DNA follows: TGCGCCAGCACGGGCACAGATACGCAGTATTTT. It specifies CASTGTDTQYF.

The chain uses TRBV6-5 and TRBJ2-1; weak D call: TRBD1 (5 bases). Trimming pared 7 bases from V and 0 bases from J, leaving 7 bases between. CDR1 is MNHEY and CDR2 is SVGAGI in the germline V gene. The CDR3 is 13 residues long. CDR3 DNA: TGTGCCAGCACCCAGGGCTCCTACAATGAGCAGTTCTTC. Protein: CASTQGSYNEQFF.

This clone was recorded a few times. Different DNA sequences within this sample yield the same CDR3. This chain joins TRBV20-1 and TRBJ2-5, with D unresolved. CDR1 and CDR2 (germline): DFQATT, SNEGSKA (reference sequence). The CDR3 covers 11 residues. Trimming cost V 1 base and J 5 bases, with 5 bases left between them. The CDR3 DNA follows: TGCAGTGCTAGAGTCGGGGAGACCCAGTACTTC. Translated, it gives CSARVGETQYF.

CDR3 nucleotide sequence: TGTGCCAGCAGCGTAGACCACTATTCTAACAATGAGCAGTTCTTC. It translates to CASSVDHYSNNEQFF. The chain couples TRBV9 to TRBJ2-1; D is uncertain. The CDR3 totals 15 residues. Trimming left V 0 bases short and J 5 bases short, with 12 bases between. Per germline, CDR1 SGDLS and CDR2 YYNGEE.

V and J are TRBV5-4 and TRBJ2-7, with 14 bases lining up with TRBD2. There are 15 residues in the CDR3. Germline CDR1 SGHNT, CDR2 YYREEE (reference sequence). After removal of 4 bases from V and 7 bases from J, the junction contained 7 bases not matched to a gene. DNA of the CDR3: TGTGCCAGCAGCCTGGGACTAGCGGGAGCTAGTGAGCAGTACTTC. Translation gives CASSLGLAGASEQYF.

About this clone: At one of its ends the junction is not consistent with the germline gene, which may arise from a read error. The V call is TRBV29-1, the J call TRBJ1-2; TRBD1 might be the D (5 bases). Germline CDR1 and CDR2: SQVTM and ANQGSEA. The CDR3 spans 8 residues. In nucleotides, the CDR3 is TGCAGCGTCGAGGGGAAAGCCTTC. Its protein is CSVEGKAF.

Worth noting for this clone: This sample also contains other DNA sequences that code for the same CDR3. For the CDR3, the DNA is TGTGCCTGGAGTGTACTGGGGGGCGGGGAGCTGTTTTTT. Its protein is CAWSVLGGGELFF. V is TRBV30 and J is TRBJ2-2; D is possibly TRBD2 (6 bases). CDR3 length equals 13 residues. Trimming cost V 0 bases and J 7 bases, with 9 bases left between them. CDR1 is GTSNPN, CDR2 SVGIG, per germline (reference sequence).

This clone was seen only once. The chain couples TRBV2 to TRBJ1-5, with 9 bases aligning to TRBD1. The length of the CDR3 is 13 residues. The junction had 3 bases not matched to a gene; V was cut back by 6 bases and J by 6 bases. The germline V gene has CDR1 SNHLY and CDR2 FYNNEI. As DNA, the CDR3 is TGTGCCAGCAGAGGGACAGGGAGTCAGCCCCAGCATTTT. Amino acid sequence: CASRGTGSQPQHF.

The chain employs TRBV7-2 and TRBJ2-5; 12 bases are a match to TRBD2. Per germline, CDR1 SGHTA and CDR2 FQGNSA. With V trimmed by 2 bases and J by 4 bases, 5 bases remained unmatched. The CDR3 sequence is 16 residues long. The CDR3, as DNA: TGTGCCAGCAGCTTAAGTAGGGGACTAGCGGGAGAGACCCAGTACTTC. This codes for CASSLSRGLAGETQYF. The full variable domain, its missing parts supplied by reference TRBV7-2 and TRBJ2-5, is GAGVSQSPSNKVTEKGKDVELRCDPISGHTALYWYRQSLGQGLEFLIYFQGNSAPDKSGLPSDRFSAERTGGSVSTLTIQRTQQEDSAVYLCASSLSRGLAGETQYFGPGTRLLVL.

V and J are TRBV9 and TRBJ2-1; 9 bases map to TRBD2. V shed 0 bases, J shed 6 bases, and the junction held 10 bases outside the gene matches. The CDR3 is 17 residues long. Per germline, CDR1 SGDLS and CDR2 YYNGEE. CDR3 sequence reads: CASSVVGWAGGGNEQFF. CDR3 sequence (DNA): TGTGCCAGCAGCGTAGTAGGTTGGGCGGGAGGGGGCAATGAGCAGTTCTTC.

Regarding this clone: Other DNA sequences from this sample encode an identical CDR3 as well. V and J are TRBV3-1 (or the pseudogene TRBV3-2) and TRBJ2-5, with a possible D match to TRBD2 (6 bases). The CDR3 contains 13 residues. V gave up 1 base and J gave up 4 bases, with 7 bases separating them. Germline V gives CDR1 LGHDT, CDR2 YNNKEL (reference sequence). The CDR3: CASSQGRGETQYF. Written as DNA, the CDR3 is TGTGCCAGCAGCCAAGGGAGGGGAGAGACCCAGTACTTC.

V usage is TRBV4-1 and J usage is TRBJ2-7; 9 bases line up with TRBD2. The V and J ends lost 1 base and 5 bases, in that order; junction bases with no gene match: 6. CDR1 and CDR2 (germline): MGHRA, YSYEKL. CDR3 size: 15 residues. The DNA for the CDR3 is TGCGCCAGCAGCCAAGGGCCTAGCGGGAACGACGAGCAGTACTTC. The encoded protein is CASSQGPSGNDEQYF.

V usage is TRBV7-9 and J usage is TRBJ2-7; D could derive from TRBD1 or TRBD2 (5 bases each). Germline CDR1 and CDR2: SEHNR and FQNEAQ (reference sequence). The CDR3 spans 13 residues. The V and J ends lost 2 bases and 6 bases respectively, with 11 bases between them. DNA for the CDR3: TGTGCCAGCAGCTTAACCGGGGACCGCGAGCAGTACTTC. It translates to CASSLTGDREQYF.

V and J are TRBV10-3 and TRBJ1-2, with a tentative D call TRBD1 (6 bases). The V end lost 2 bases, the J end lost 1 base, and 8 bases lay between the germline ends. Looked up from germline, CDR1 is ENHRY and CDR2 is SYGVKD. This CDR3 comprises 14 residues. Here the CDR3 reads CAISEAGDNYGYTF. The CDR3 DNA reads as TGTGCCATCAGTGAGGCAGGGGATAACTATGGCTACACCTTC.

The rearrangement joins TRBV4-2 to TRBJ2-1, with D perhaps matching TRBD2 (5 bases). V was trimmed by 0 bases and J by 2 bases, leaving 8 bases between them. Germline CDR1 is LGHNA and CDR2 is YNFKEQ. The CDR3 covers 15 residues. Here the CDR3 DNA reads TGTGCCAGCAGCCAAGATGAGGGAGCCTACAATGAGCAGTTCTTC. It codes for CASSQDEGAYNEQFF.

The chain joins TRBV5-1 to TRBJ2-1, with D uncertain. Trimming stripped 0 bases from V and 5 bases from J, with 12 bases between. Germline lookup yields CDR1 SGHRS and CDR2 YFSETQ. The CDR3 contains 15 residues. The chain's CDR3 is CASSLVSPSNNEQFF. The CDR3 DNA follows: TGCGCCAGCAGCTTGGTTTCCCCTAGTAACAATGAGCAGTTCTTC.

The chain has TRBV15 and TRBJ2-6, with 9 bases identical to TRBD1. In germline, CDR1 is LNHNV, CDR2 YYDKDF (reference sequence). The CDR3 runs 18 residues. V dropped 6 bases and J dropped 1; count of bases not matched to a gene: 10. The CDR3 DNA reads as TGTGCCACCAGGAGGGACAGGGCCTCCTTTTCTGGGGCCAACGTCCTGACTTTC. It codes for CATRRDRASFSGANVLTF. Combining the CDR3 with reference TRBV15 and TRBJ2-6 gives the whole variable domain DAMVIQNPRYQVTQFGKPVTLSCSQTLNHNVMYWYQQKSSQAPKLLFHYYDKDFNNEADTPDNFQSRRPNTSFCFLDIRSPGLGDTAMYLCATRRDRASFSGANVLTFGAGSRLTVL.

The chain joins TRBV7-2 to TRBJ1-3; the match to TRBD1 covers 7 bases. V was pared by 5 bases and J by 0 bases, with 13 bases of the junction left unmatched. CDR1 and CDR2 (germline): SGHTA, FQGNSA. This CDR3 has 18 residues. The CDR3 loop is CASSSHFGTESSGNTIYF. CDR3 bases: TGTGCCAGCAGCAGTCACTTCGGGACAGAGAGCTCTGGAAACACCATATATTTT.

This clone appeared a few times. J is TRBJ1-2 and V is TRBV20-1; D is unclear. The CDR3 extends over 9 amino acids. CDR1 is DFQATT and CDR2 is SNEGSKA in the germline V gene (reference sequence). The chain's CDR3 is CRWDYGYTF. In DNA form, the CDR3 reads TGCAGGTGGGACTATGGCTACACCTTC.

The chain has TRBV5-6 and TRBJ2-2; perhaps TRBD2 as D (6 bases). CDR3 length: 17 amino acids. V lost 4 bases and J 5 bases, leaving 21 bases between the germline ends. Germline CDR1 SGHDT, CDR2 YYEEEE. CDR3 protein: CASSRPGWGEWTGELFF. The CDR3 DNA follows: TGTGCCAGCAGCCGCCCCGGGTGGGGGGAGTGGACCGGGGAGCTGTTTTTT. Complete variable domain (other parts from reference TRBV5-6 and TRBJ2-2): DAGVTQSPTHLIKTRGQQVTLRCSPKSGHDTVSWYQQALGQGPQFIFQYYEEEERQRGNFPDRFSGHQFPNYSSELNVNALLLGDSALYLCASSRPGWGEWTGELFFGEGSRLTVL.

The chain links TRBV28 to TRBJ1-5, with no clear D. The CDR3 length is 12 residues. In germline, CDR1 is MDHEN, CDR2 SYDVKM. V dropped 9 bases and J dropped 6 bases, with 12 bases sitting between them. CDR3 residues: CASKLRGQPQHF. CDR3 in DNA: TGTGCCAGTAAGTTGAGAGGTCAGCCCCAGCATTTT.